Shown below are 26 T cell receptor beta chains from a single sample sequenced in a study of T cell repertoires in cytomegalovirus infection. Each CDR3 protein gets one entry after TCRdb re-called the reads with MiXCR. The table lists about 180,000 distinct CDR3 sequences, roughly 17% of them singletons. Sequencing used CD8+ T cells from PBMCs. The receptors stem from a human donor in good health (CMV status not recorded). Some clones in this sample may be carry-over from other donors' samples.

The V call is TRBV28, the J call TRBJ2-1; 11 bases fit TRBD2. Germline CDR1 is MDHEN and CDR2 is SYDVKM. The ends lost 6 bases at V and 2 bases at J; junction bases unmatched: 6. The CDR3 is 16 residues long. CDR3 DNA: TGTGCCAGCAGGGGAGATAGCGGGGGGGCCTACAATGAGCAGTTCTTC. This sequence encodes CASRGDSGGAYNEQFF.

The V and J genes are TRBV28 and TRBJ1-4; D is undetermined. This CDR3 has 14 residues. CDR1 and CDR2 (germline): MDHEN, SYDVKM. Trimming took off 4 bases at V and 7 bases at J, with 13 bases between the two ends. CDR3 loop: CASSSSPRGEKLFF. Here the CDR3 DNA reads TGTGCCAGCAGTTCCTCACCCCGGGGTGAAAAACTGTTTTTT.

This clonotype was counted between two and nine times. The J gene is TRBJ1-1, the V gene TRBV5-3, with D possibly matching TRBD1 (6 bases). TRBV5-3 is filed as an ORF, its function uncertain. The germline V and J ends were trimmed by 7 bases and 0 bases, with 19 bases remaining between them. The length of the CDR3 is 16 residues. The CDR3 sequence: CARGPLDSTMNTEAFF. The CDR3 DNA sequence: TGTGCCAGAGGCCCCTTGGACAGCACCATGAACACTGAAGCTTTCTTT.

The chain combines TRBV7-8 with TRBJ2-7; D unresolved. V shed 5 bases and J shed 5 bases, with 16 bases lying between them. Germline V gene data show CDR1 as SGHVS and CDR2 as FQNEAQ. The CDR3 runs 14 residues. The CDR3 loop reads CASSPNNGRDEQYF. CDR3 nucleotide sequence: TGTGCCAGCAGCCCAAATAACGGAAGGGACGAGCAGTACTTC.

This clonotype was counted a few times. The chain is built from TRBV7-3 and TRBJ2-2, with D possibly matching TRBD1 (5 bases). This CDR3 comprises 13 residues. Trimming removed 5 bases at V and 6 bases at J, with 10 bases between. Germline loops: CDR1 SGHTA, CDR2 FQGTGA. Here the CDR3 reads CASSPVGPGELFF. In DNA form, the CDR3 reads TGTGCCAGCAGCCCCGTGGGGCCCGGGGAGCTGTTTTTT.

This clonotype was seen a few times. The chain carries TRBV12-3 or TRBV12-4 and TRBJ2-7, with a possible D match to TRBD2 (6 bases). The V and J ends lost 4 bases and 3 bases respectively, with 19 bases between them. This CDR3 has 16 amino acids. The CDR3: CASSSPRRTTHYEQYF. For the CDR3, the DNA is TGTGCCAGCAGTTCCCCTCGCAGGACTACCCACTACGAGCAGTACTTC.

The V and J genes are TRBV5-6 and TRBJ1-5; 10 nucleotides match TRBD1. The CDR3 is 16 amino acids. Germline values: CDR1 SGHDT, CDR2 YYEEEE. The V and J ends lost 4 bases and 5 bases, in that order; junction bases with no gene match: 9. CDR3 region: CASSLKTGQGDQPQHF. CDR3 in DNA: TGTGCCAGCAGCCTGAAAACCGGACAGGGGGATCAGCCCCAGCATTTT.

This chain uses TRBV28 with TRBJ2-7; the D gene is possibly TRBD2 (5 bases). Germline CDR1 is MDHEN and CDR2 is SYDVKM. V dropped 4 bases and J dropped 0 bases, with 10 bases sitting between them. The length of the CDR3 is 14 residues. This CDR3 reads CASSWPLASYEQYF. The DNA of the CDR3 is TGTGCCAGCAGTTGGCCTCTAGCCTCCTACGAGCAGTACTTC. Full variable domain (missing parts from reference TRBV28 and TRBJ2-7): DVKVTQSSRYLVKRTGEKVFLECVQDMDHENMFWYRQDPGLGLRLIYFSYDVKMKEKGDIPEGYSVSREKKERFSLILESASTNQTSMYLCASSWPLASYEQYFGPGTRLTVT.

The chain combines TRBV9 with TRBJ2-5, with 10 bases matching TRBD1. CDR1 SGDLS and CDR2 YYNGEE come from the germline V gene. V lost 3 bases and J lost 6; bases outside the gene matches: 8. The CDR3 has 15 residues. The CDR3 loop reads CASSARPDRGKTQYF. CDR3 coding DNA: TGTGCCAGCAGCGCGAGGCCGGACAGGGGGAAGACCCAGTACTTC.

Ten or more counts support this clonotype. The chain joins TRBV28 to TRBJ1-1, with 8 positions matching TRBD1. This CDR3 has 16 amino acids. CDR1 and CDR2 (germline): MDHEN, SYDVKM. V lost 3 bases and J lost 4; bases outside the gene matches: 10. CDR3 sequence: CASSFLYGQGRTEAFF. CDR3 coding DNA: TGTGCCAGCAGTTTCCTTTATGGACAGGGTCGCACTGAAGCTTTCTTT.

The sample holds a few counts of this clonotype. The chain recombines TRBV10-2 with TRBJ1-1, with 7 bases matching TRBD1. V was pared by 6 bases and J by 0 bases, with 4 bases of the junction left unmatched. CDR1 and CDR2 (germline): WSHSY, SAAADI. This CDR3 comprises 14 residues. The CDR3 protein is CASRLGQLNTEAFF. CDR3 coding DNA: TGCGCCAGCAGATTGGGACAGTTGAACACTGAAGCTTTCTTT.

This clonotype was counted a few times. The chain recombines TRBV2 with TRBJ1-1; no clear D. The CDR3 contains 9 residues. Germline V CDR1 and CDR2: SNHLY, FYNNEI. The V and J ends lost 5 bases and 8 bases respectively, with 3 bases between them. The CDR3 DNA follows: TGTGCCAGCAGTTTCGAAGCTTTCTTT. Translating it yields CASSFEAFF.

DNA of the CDR3: TGTGCCAGCAGTTTCAGGGGCCTACATTATGAAGCTTTCTTT. Protein sequence: CASSFRGLHYEAFF. The V gene is TRBV28, the J gene TRBJ1-1, with D maybe TRBD1 (6 bases). This CDR3 is 14 amino acids long. With 3 bases removed from V and 7 bases from J, the gap between germline ends came to 15 bases. CDR1 and CDR2 (germline): MDHEN, SYDVKM. The full variable domain, with the rest looked up from reference TRBV28 and TRBJ1-1, is DVKVTQSSRYLVKRTGEKVFLECVQDMDHENMFWYRQDPGLGLRLIYFSYDVKMKEKGDIPEGYSVSREKKERFSLILESASTNQTSMYLCASSFRGLHYEAFFGQGTRLTVV.

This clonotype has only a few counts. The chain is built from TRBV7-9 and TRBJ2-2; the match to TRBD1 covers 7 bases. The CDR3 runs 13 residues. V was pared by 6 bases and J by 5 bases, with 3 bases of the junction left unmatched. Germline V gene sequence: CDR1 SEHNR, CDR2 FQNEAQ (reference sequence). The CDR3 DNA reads TGTGCCAGCAGAAAACAGGGGACCGGGGAGCTGTTTTTT. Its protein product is CASRKQGTGELFF.

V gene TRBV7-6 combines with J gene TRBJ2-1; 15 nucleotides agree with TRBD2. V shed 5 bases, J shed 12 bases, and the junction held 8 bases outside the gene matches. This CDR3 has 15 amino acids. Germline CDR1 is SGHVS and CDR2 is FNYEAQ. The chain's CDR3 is CASSRTSGGGLVQFF. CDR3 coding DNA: TGTGCCAGCAGCCGGACTAGCGGGGGGGGATTGGTGCAGTTCTTC.

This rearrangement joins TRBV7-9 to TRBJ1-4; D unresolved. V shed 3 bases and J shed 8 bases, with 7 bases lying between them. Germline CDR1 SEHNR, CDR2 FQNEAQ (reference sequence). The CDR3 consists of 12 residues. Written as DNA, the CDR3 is TGTGCCAGCAGCTTGTTGCACGAAAAACTGTTTTTT. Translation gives CASSLLHEKLFF. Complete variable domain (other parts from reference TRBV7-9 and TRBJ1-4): DTGVSQNPRHKITKRGQNVTFRCDPISEHNRLYWYRQTLGQGPEFLTYFQNEAQLEKSRLLSDRFSAERPKGSFSTLEIQRTEQGDSAMYLCASSLLHEKLFFGSGTQLSVL.

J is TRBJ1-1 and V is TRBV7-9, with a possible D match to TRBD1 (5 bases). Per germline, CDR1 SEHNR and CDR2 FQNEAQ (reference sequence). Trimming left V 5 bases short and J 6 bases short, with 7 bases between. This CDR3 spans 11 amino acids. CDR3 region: CASSRGAEAFF. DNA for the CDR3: TGTGCCAGCAGCCGGGGGGCTGAAGCTTTCTTT.

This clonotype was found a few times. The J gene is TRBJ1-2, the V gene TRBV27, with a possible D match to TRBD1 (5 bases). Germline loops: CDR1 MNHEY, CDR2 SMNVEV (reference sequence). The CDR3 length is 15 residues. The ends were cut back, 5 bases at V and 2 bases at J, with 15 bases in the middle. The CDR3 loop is CASSPQGATNYGYTF. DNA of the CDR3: TGTGCCAGCAGTCCCCAAGGGGCTACCAACTATGGCTACACCTTC.

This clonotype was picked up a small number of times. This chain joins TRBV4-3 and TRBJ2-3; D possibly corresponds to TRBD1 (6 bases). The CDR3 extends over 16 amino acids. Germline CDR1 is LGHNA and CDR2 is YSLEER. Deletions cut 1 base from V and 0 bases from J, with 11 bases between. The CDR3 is CASSQVPGASTDTQYF. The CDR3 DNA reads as TGCGCCAGCAGCCAAGTTCCAGGGGCTAGCACAGATACGCAGTATTTT.

The CDR3 sequence is CASSPHRDGDTEAFF. The CDR3 coding sequence is TGTGCCAGTAGTCCCCACAGGGATGGGGACACTGAAGCTTTCTTT. The rearrangement uses TRBV19 and TRBJ1-1; TRBD1 is a possible D gene (6 bases). V was clipped by 5 bases and J by 3 bases, with 16 bases between them. The germline V gene has CDR1 LNHDA and CDR2 SQIVND (reference sequence). There are 15 residues in the CDR3.

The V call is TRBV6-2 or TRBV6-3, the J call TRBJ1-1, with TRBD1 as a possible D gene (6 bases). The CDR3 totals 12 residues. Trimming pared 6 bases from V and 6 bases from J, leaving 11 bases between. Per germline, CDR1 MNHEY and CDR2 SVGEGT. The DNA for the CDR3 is TGTGCCAGCAGACAGGGTTGGCCTGAAGCTTTCTTT. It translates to CASRQGWPEAFF.

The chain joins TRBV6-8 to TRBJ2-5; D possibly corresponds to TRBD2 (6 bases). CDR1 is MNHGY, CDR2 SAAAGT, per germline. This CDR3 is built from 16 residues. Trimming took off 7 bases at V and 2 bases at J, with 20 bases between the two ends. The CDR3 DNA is TGTGCCAGCACCCAAATGATACGGGACTTACAAGAGACCCAGTACTTC. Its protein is CASTQMIRDLQETQYF.

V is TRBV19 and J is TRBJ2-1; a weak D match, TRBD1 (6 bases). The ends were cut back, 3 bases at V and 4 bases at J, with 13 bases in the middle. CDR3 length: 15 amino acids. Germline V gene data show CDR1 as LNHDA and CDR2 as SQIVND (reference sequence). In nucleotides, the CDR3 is TGTGCCAGTAGTATGTTCGGGACATTATACAATGAGCAGTTCTTC. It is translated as CASSMFGTLYNEQFF.

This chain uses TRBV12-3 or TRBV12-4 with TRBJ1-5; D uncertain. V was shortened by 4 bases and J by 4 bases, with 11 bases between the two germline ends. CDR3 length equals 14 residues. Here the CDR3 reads CASSSEGYNQPQHF. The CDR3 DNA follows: TGTGCCAGCAGTTCTGAAGGGTATAATCAGCCCCAGCATTTT.

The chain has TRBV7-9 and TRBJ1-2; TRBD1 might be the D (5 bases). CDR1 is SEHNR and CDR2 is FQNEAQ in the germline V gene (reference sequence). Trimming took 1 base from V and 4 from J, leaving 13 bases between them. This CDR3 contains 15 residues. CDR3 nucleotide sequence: TGTGCCAGCAGCTTAGTGGCTGCCCAGGGCTATGGCTACACCTTC. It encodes CASSLVAAQGYGYTF.

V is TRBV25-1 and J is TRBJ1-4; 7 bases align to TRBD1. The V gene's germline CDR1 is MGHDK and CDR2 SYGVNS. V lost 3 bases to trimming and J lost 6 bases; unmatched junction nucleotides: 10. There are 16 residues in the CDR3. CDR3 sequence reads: CASSDVRGLIDEKLFF. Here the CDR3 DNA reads TGTGCCAGCAGTGATGTAAGGGGGCTGATTGATGAAAAACTGTTTTTT.